These 31 T cell receptor beta chains originate from one sample sequenced in a study of patients and donors after allogeneic stem cell transplantation. A single record per CDR3 protein comes from TCRdb applying MiXCR to the RT-PCR reads. The sample holds 920,000 or so distinct CDR3 sequences, approximately 18% seen once. Input material: blood, either unsorted or a sorted T cell fraction (not recorded which). The receptor set was obtained from a human donor who was either an allogeneic HSCT recipient or a stem cell or donor lymphocyte infusion donor (not recorded which). It is not recorded whose cells these are; they may come from a transplant donor.

This clonotype was recorded many times. The V gene is TRBV9, the J gene TRBJ1-5, with D hard to call. V lost 0 bases and J 3 bases, leaving 10 bases between the germline ends. This CDR3 has 15 residues. Per the germline V gene, CDR1 is SGDLS and CDR2 is YYNGEE. CDR3 DNA sequence: TGTGCCAGCAGCGTAGAGGCGGATCTCAATCAGCCCCAGCATTTT. Its protein product is CASSVEADLNQPQHF. Variable domain in full (rest from reference TRBV9 and TRBJ1-5): DSGVTQTPKHLITATGQRVTLRCSPRSGDLSVYWYQQSLDQGLQFLIQYYNGEERAKGNILERFSAQQFPDLHSELNLSSLELGDSALYFCASSVEADLNQPQHFGDGTRLSIL.

This clonotype was seen a handful of times. The V and J genes are TRBV10-3 and TRBJ1-1, with D maybe TRBD1 (5 bases). The CDR3 is 14 residues long. Per germline, CDR1 ENHRY and CDR2 SYGVKD. The V gene lost 10 bases and the J gene lost 1 base, with 16 bases spanning the gap. The CDR3 reads CATEVGAGNTEAFF. CDR3 in DNA: TGTGCCACCGAAGTCGGGGCTGGGAACACTGAAGCTTTCTTT.

This clonotype was picked up a small number of times. The genes are TRBV3-1 and TRBJ1-1; TRBD1 might be the D (6 bases). The CDR3 has 15 amino acids. The germline V gene has CDR1 LGHDT and CDR2 YNNKEL (reference sequence). Trimming took off 0 bases at V and 2 bases at J, with 10 bases between the two ends. For the CDR3, the DNA is TGTGCCAGCAGCCAAGATACAGGGAAAAACACTGAAGCTTTCTTT. Translating it yields CASSQDTGKNTEAFF.

This clonotype was detected a few times. The chain uses TRBV25-1 and TRBJ2-1; D gene uncertain. CDR3 length: 13 amino acids. Trimming cost V 6 bases and J 5 bases, with 11 bases left between them. The germline CDR1 and CDR2 sequences are MGHDK and SYGVNS. In DNA form, the CDR3 reads TGTGCCAGCAGGGGTATGACCCACAATGAGCAGTTCTTC. Its protein product is CASRGMTHNEQFF.

This clonotype was picked up a small number of times. J is TRBJ2-3 and V is TRBV7-2, with D hard to call. The CDR3 runs to 17 residues. Between the trimmed V and J ends, which lost 4 bases and 0 bases, there was a span of 17 bases. Germline V CDR1 and CDR2: SGHTA, FQGNSA. CDR3 sequence reads: CASSSPLGAASTDTQYF. The CDR3 DNA sequence: TGTGCCAGCAGCTCCCCGCTGGGCGCGGCTAGCACAGATACGCAGTATTTT.

The chain has TRBV6-1 and TRBJ1-2; the D is unclear. V shed 7 bases and J shed 8 bases, with 17 bases lying between them. Germline V CDR1 and CDR2: MNHNS, SASEGT. The CDR3 contains 13 residues. The CDR3 region is CASKVGSMNGYTF. The CDR3 DNA follows: TGTGCCAGCAAAGTTGGGAGTATGAACGGCTACACCTTC.

This clonotype was recorded a few times. CDR3 region: CASSYSAGDYEQYF. As DNA, the CDR3 is TGTGCCAGCAGTTACTCTGCAGGGGACTACGAGCAGTACTTC. The V gene is TRBV6-5, the J gene TRBJ2-7, with D tentatively TRBD1 (6 bases). CDR3 length: 14 residues. Germline V CDR1 and CDR2: MNHEY, SVGAGI. Trimming took 0 bases from V and 3 from J, leaving 9 bases between them.

This chain joins TRBV27 and TRBJ2-7; D perhaps matches TRBD1 (5 bases). V was clipped by 0 bases and J by 0 bases, with 9 bases between them. Germline V lookup: CDR1 MNHEY, CDR2 SMNVEV (reference sequence). The CDR3 totals 15 residues. The CDR3, as DNA: TGTGCCAGCAGTTTATCGAAAGGGGACTCCTACGAGCAGTACTTC. Translation: CASSLSKGDSYEQYF.

This clonotype has only a few counts. The chain uses TRBV6-6 and TRBJ2-1; tentatively, D is TRBD1 (6 bases). This CDR3 contains 12 residues. Germline V gene sequence: CDR1 MNHNY, CDR2 SVGAGI (reference sequence). The V gene lost 7 bases and the J gene lost 5 bases, with 9 bases spanning the gap. The CDR3 reads CASNRADNEQFF. DNA of the CDR3: TGTGCCAGCAACAGGGCCGACAATGAGCAGTTCTTC.

This sequence joins TRBV30 and TRBJ1-1; D not certain. CDR1 and CDR2 from the germline V gene are GTSNPN and SVGIG (reference sequence). There are 11 residues in the CDR3. The CDR3 DNA is TGTGCGCTACCCAGGAACACTGAAGCTTTCTTT. It is translated as CALPRNTEAFF.

In its sample, this clonotype was seen a few times. The CDR3 nucleotides are TGTGCCAGCAGCTGGACACCCTACAATGAGCAGTTCTTC. Amino acid sequence: CASSWTPYNEQFF. The chain has TRBV6-1 and TRBJ2-1; TRBD1 is a possible D gene (5 bases). This CDR3 contains 13 residues. Germline CDR1 reads MNHNS; CDR2 reads SASEGT. The V end was cut by 6 bases, the J end by 2 bases, with 8 bases between.

On this clonotype itself: This may arise from a read error, as a much more abundant clone is one base away. The rearrangement joins TRBV12-3 or TRBV12-4 to TRBJ2-2; D perhaps matches TRBD2 (5 bases). The CDR3 totals 11 residues. CDR3 region: CASRRVWEPFF. As DNA, the CDR3 is TGTGCCAGCAGAAGGGTCTGGGAGCCGTTTTTT.

This clonotype has a count of ten or more. The rearrangement links TRBV29-1 to TRBJ1-2, with 9 positions matching TRBD1. The CDR3 has 13 residues. Trimming took 6 bases from V and 8 from J; bases not matched to a gene: 10. In germline, CDR1 is SQVTM, CDR2 ANQGSEA. CDR3 in amino acids: CSVERGQGGGYTF. The CDR3 DNA follows: TGCAGCGTCGAGCGGGGACAGGGCGGCGGCTACACCTTC.

This clonotype was seen more than once but under ten times. This sequence joins TRBV2 and TRBJ2-7; D gene unclear. V was pared by 5 bases and J by 2 bases, with 10 bases between. This CDR3 contains 13 residues. Germline CDR1 and CDR2: SNHLY and FYNNEI. The CDR3 reads CASSTGRAYEQYF. DNA of the CDR3: TGTGCCAGCAGTACCGGACGGGCCTACGAGCAGTACTTC.

This clonotype has only a few counts. V is TRBV20-1 and J is TRBJ1-3, with 8 bases matching TRBD1. Germline V gene sequence: CDR1 DFQATT, CDR2 SNEGSKA (reference sequence). The CDR3 loop spans 14 amino acids. The V segment lost 5 bases and the J segment 2 bases; nucleotides outside the gene matches: 5. The CDR3 coding sequence is TGCAGTGCTCCAACAGGGGGAGCTGGAAACACCATATATTTT. It specifies CSAPTGGAGNTIYF.

In its sample, this clonotype was seen a few times. The rearrangement uses TRBV6-5 and TRBJ1-2, with D hard to call. Germline V gene sequence: CDR1 MNHEY, CDR2 SVGAGI. This CDR3 contains 13 residues. Trimming removed 2 bases at V and 2 bases at J, with 6 bases between. CDR3 region: CASSYGHNYGYTF. For the CDR3, the DNA is TGTGCCAGCAGTTACGGCCACAACTATGGCTACACCTTC.

The genes are TRBV6-5 and TRBJ2-3; D unresolved. Per germline, CDR1 MNHEY and CDR2 SVGAGI. The V gene lost 2 bases and the J gene lost 2 bases, with 11 bases spanning the gap. CDR3 length: 15 residues. The CDR3, as DNA: TGTGCCAGCAGTTACGAAGCGTTCCCCACAGATACGCAGTATTTT. It encodes CASSYEAFPTDTQYF.

This clonotype was counted only a few times. The CDR3 coding sequence is TGTGCCAGCATGAGGCTAGCGGAGAAAAGCTCCTACAATGAGCAGTTCTTC. Its protein product is CASMRLAEKSSYNEQFF. The chain combines TRBV27 with TRBJ2-1, with TRBD2 identical over 7 bases. CDR1 and CDR2 (germline): MNHEY, SMNVEV (reference sequence). The CDR3 runs to 17 residues. The V and J ends lost 7 bases and 0 bases, in that order; junction bases with no gene match: 12.

This clonotype was seen ten or more times. J is TRBJ1-1 and V is TRBV9; a possible D gene is TRBD1 (6 bases). Trimming removed 2 bases at V and 0 bases at J, with 11 bases between. Germline values: CDR1 SGDLS, CDR2 YYNGEE. There are 15 residues in the CDR3. The CDR3 sequence: CASSVQTGMNTEAFF. In nucleotides, the CDR3 is TGTGCCAGCAGCGTCCAGACAGGAATGAACACTGAAGCTTTCTTT.

The chain joins TRBV20-1 to TRBJ2-3, with D perhaps matching TRBD1 (6 bases). Germline V lookup: CDR1 DFQATT, CDR2 SNEGSKA (reference sequence). This CDR3 region has 14 residues. V lost 0 bases to trimming and J lost 4 bases, with 11 bases between them. CDR3 nucleotides: TGCAGTGCTAGAGATCGCAGGGGATCAGATACGCAGTATTTT. As protein: CSARDRRGSDTQYF.

This clonotype came up a few times. The CDR3 region is CASSYSLGRGKNTEAFF. CDR3 in DNA: TGTGCCAGCAGTTACTCTTTGGGCAGGGGGAAGAACACTGAAGCTTTCTTT. The V call is TRBV6-5, the J call TRBJ1-1, with 7 nucleotides matching TRBD1. The V gene's germline CDR1 is MNHEY and CDR2 SVGAGI. Losses at the gene ends were 0 bases for V and 1 base for J; bases not matched to a gene: 8. The CDR3 runs 17 residues.

J is TRBJ2-5 and V is TRBV5-1; 7 nucleotides agree with TRBD1. This CDR3 spans 13 amino acids. Germline CDR1 reads SGHRS; CDR2 reads YFSETQ. V lost 4 bases to trimming and J lost 7 bases; unmatched junction nucleotides: 7. The CDR3 reads CASSNRQGGTQYF. For the CDR3, the DNA is TGCGCCAGCAGCAATAGACAGGGTGGGACCCAGTACTTC. Full variable domain (outside the CDR3, taken from reference TRBV5-1 and TRBJ2-5): KAGVTQTPRYLIKTRGQQVTLSCSPISGHRSVSWYQQTPGQGLQFLFEYFSETQRNKGNFPGRFSGRQFSNSRSEMNVSTLELGDSALYLCASSNRQGGTQYFGPGTRLLVL.

Ten or more counts support this clonotype. This chain links TRBV12-3 or TRBV12-4 with TRBJ2-1; 10 bases agree with TRBD1. The V segment lost 6 bases and the J segment 3 bases; nucleotides outside the gene matches: 8. This CDR3 region has 16 residues. The CDR3 here is CASRLGGTGDYNEQFF. CDR3 nucleotides: TGTGCCAGCAGGTTGGGAGGGACAGGGGACTACAATGAGCAGTTCTTC.

This CDR3 reads CASSVGRARYEQYF. The CDR3 DNA sequence: TGTGCCAGCAGCGTAGGGAGGGCCAGATACGAGCAGTACTTC. This chain uses TRBV7-9 with TRBJ2-7; 7 nucleotides agree with TRBD2. There are 14 residues in the CDR3. Germline V gene lookup returns CDR1 SEHNR and CDR2 FQNEAQ (reference sequence). V was clipped by 5 bases and J by 4 bases; unmatched bases: 8.

This clonotype was recorded a few times. The chain has TRBV12-3 or TRBV12-4 and TRBJ1-3; D is undetermined. The V gene lost 6 bases and the J gene lost 4 bases, with 16 bases spanning the gap. The CDR3 has 15 residues. The CDR3 loop is CASREGLKEGNTIYF. DNA for the CDR3: TGTGCCAGCAGAGAGGGCCTAAAGGAAGGAAACACCATATATTTT.

J is TRBJ2-7 and V is TRBV2; possibly TRBD2 for D (5 bases). Germline assignment: CDR1 SNHLY and CDR2 FYNNEI. With 8 bases removed from V and 0 bases from J, the gap between germline ends came to 14 bases. The length of the CDR3 is 14 residues. The CDR3 DNA is TGTGCCAGCGGTGGGCGGGTCTCCTCCTACGAGCAGTACTTC. Encoded protein: CASGGRVSSYEQYF.

The chain is built from TRBV5-1 and TRBJ1-1; 8 positions agree with TRBD1. CDR1 SGHRS and CDR2 YFSETQ come from the germline V gene. The CDR3 consists of 17 residues. The trim removed 0 bases at V and 3 bases at J, leaving 10 bases unmatched. In DNA form, the CDR3 reads TGCGCCAGCAGCTTGGGATACCAGGGACAGGCTGACACTGAAGCTTTCTTT. Translated: CASSLGYQGQADTEAFF.

This clonotype was detected a few times. The V gene is TRBV28, the J gene TRBJ2-3; 7 nucleotides line up with TRBD2. This CDR3 contains 16 residues. Per germline, CDR1 MDHEN and CDR2 SYDVKM. The V and J ends lost 5 bases and 3 bases, in that order; junction bases with no gene match: 11. CDR3 amino acids: CASSPLSPGGTDTQYF. In nucleotides, the CDR3 is TGTGCCAGCAGTCCACTTTCACCGGGGGGTACAGATACGCAGTATTTT. The whole variable domain, filled in from reference TRBV28 and TRBJ2-3, reads DVKVTQSSRYLVKRTGEKVFLECVQDMDHENMFWYRQDPGLGLRLIYFSYDVKMKEKGDIPEGYSVSREKKERFSLILESASTNQTSMYLCASSPLSPGGTDTQYFGPGTRLTVL.

This clonotype turned up a few times. The chain carries TRBV9 and TRBJ2-7, with TRBD2 matching 8 bases. CDR1 is SGDLS, CDR2 YYNGEE, per germline. This CDR3 is 15 amino acids long. Trimming cost V 0 bases and J 2 bases; bases outside gene matches: 4. The CDR3 protein is CASSVATSGPYEQYF. CDR3 in DNA: TGTGCCAGCAGCGTAGCTACTAGCGGACCCTACGAGCAGTACTTC.

The sample holds many counts of this clonotype. The chain uses TRBV7-2 and TRBJ1-1, with TRBD1 matching 8 bases. The CDR3 totals 13 residues. Trimming removed 4 bases from V and 4 bases from J; junction bases left unmatched: 2. CDR1 and CDR2 from the germline V gene are SGHTA and FQGNSA. Written as DNA, the CDR3 is TGTGCCAGCAGCTCCGGACAGGGCACTGAAGCTTTCTTT. This encodes CASSSGQGTEAFF.

This clonotype turned up a few times. The chain has TRBV12-3 or TRBV12-4 and TRBJ1-5; TRBD1 matches at 7 bases. This CDR3 region has 17 residues. Losses at the gene ends were 3 bases for V and 2 bases for J; bases not matched to a gene: 10. DNA of the CDR3: TGTGCCAGCAGTTTGTCCCATACAGGGGATGGCAATCAGCCCCAGCATTTT. It encodes CASSLSHTGDGNQPQHF.